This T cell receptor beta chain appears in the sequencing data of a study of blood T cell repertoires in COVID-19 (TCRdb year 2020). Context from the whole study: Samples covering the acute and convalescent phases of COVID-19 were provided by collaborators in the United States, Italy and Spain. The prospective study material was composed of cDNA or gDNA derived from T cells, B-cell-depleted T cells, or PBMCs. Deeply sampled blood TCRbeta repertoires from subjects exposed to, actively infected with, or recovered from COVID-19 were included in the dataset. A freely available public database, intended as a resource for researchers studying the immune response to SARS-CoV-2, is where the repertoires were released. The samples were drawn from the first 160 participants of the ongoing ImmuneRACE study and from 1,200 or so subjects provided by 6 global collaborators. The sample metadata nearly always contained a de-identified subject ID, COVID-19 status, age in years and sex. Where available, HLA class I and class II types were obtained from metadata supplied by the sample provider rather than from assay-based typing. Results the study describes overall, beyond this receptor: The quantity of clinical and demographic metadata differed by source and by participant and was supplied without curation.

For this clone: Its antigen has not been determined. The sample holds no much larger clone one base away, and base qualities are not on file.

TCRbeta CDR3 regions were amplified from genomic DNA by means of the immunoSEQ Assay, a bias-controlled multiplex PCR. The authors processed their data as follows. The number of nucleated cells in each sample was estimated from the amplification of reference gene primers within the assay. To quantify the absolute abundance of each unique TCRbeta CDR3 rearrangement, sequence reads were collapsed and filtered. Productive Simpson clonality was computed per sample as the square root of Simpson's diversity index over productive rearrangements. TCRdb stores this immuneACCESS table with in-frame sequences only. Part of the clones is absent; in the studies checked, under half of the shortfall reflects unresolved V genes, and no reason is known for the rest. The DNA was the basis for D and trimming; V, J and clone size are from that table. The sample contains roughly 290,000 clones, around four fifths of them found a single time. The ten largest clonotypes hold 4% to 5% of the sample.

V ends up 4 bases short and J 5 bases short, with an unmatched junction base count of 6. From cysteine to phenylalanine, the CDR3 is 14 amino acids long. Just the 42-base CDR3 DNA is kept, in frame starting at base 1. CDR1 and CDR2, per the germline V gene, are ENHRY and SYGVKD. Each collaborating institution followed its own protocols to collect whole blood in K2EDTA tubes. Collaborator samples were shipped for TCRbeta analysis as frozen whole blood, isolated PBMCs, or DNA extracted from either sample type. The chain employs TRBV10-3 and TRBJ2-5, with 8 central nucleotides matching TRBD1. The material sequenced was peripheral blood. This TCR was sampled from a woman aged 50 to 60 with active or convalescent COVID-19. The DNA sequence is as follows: TGTGCCATCAGTGGGACAGGGTCTAGGGAGACCCAGTACTTC. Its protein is CAISGTGSRETQYF.